A single sample gave rise to the 29 T cell receptor beta chains below, sequenced in a study of naive and memory T cell subsets. Two oligonucleotides, mixed equimolar, formed the beta constant-region primer covering TRBC1 and TRBC2. Ligated cDNA was amplified by four rounds of PCR with nested alpha and beta constant-region primers and SP2. TCRdb ran MiXCR on the UMI-ligation and nested PCR reads and lists one entry per CDR3 protein. The table includes fewer than 150,000 distinct CDR3 sequences, 15% to 25% detected once. Overall study results and limits: Naive repertoires, especially CD8, held a few larger clonotypes, possibly memory cells re-expressing CD45RA.

These receptors lack a known antigen. The sequencing input was naive CD8+ T cells from blood. The receptors were gathered from a human donor in good health.

The chain is built from TRBV7-9 and TRBJ1-3; no clear D gene. The CDR3 is 12 residues long. V lost 0 bases, J lost 7 bases, and 4 bases lay in between. Germline CDR1 is SEHNR and CDR2 is FQNEAQ (reference sequence). This CDR3 is CASSLALNTIYF. Here the CDR3 DNA reads TGTGCCAGCAGCTTAGCCCTGAACACCATATATTTT.

This clonotype was picked up a small number of times. The genes are TRBV4-1 and TRBJ2-7, with a possible D match to TRBD1 (5 bases). V was cut by 0 bases and J by 5 bases, with 11 bases left in between. Germline lookup yields CDR1 MGHRA and CDR2 YSYEKL. The CDR3 extends over 14 amino acids. CDR3 nucleotides: TGCGCCAGCAGCCAAGAGGGGCAGCTGGACGAGCAGTACTTC. This codes for CASSQEGQLDEQYF.

V usage is TRBV13 and J usage is TRBJ2-1; tentative D call: TRBD1 (5 bases). The V end was cut by 0 bases, the J end by 7 bases, with 13 bases between. Germline V gene lookup returns CDR1 PRHDT and CDR2 FYEKMQ (reference sequence). CDR3 length: 15 residues. The CDR3 spells CASSLGSAGMNEQFF. CDR3 in DNA: TGTGCCAGCAGCTTAGGGTCCGCAGGGATGAATGAGCAGTTCTTC.

The table lists this clonotype with a few counts. This chain links TRBV9 with TRBJ1-6; no clear D gene. Trimming took 0 bases from V and 10 from J, leaving 8 bases between them. Germline CDR1 SGDLS, CDR2 YYNGEE. This CDR3 comprises 13 residues. The CDR3 region has the DNA TGTGCCAGCAGCGTAGCAACCTCGTCACCCCTCCACTTT. Translating gives CASSVATSSPLHF.

This clonotype was observed a handful of times. Because the CDR3 is missing its conserved closing phenylalanine or tryptophan, this is likely a read error. Because the CDR3's place on the DNA is in doubt, the DNA is left out and the CDR3 is given as listed by TCRdb. The chain is built from TRBV10-3 and TRBJ2-3; the table's D call, TRBD2, has no DNA check behind it. The CDR3 contains 8 residues when both ends are counted. Germline CDR1 is ENHRY and CDR2 is SYGVKD. CDR3 in amino acids: CAISGVGP.

The sample holds a few counts of this clonotype. The chain is built from TRBV5-1 and TRBJ2-3; perhaps TRBD2 as D (5 bases). The CDR3 covers 12 residues. The ends were cut back, 5 bases at V and 4 bases at J, with 8 bases in the middle. Germline V CDR1 and CDR2: SGHRS, YFSETQ. The CDR3 is CASREAADTQYF. The CDR3 DNA reads TGCGCCAGCAGGGAGGCAGCAGATACGCAGTATTTT.

V is TRBV7-8 and J is TRBJ2-1; D remains ambiguous. V was trimmed by 4 bases and J by 6 bases, leaving 10 bases between them. This CDR3 is built from 13 residues. In germline, CDR1 is SGHVS, CDR2 FQNEAQ. CDR3 sequence reads: CASSSLPLNEQFF. The CDR3 region has the DNA TGTGCCAGCAGCTCCCTCCCGCTCAATGAGCAGTTCTTC.

The chain couples TRBV7-6 to TRBJ2-1; D is tentatively TRBD1 or TRBD2 (5 bases each). Germline V gene lookup returns CDR1 SGHVS and CDR2 FNYEAQ. Trimming stripped 5 bases from V and 10 bases from J, with 18 bases between. CDR3 length: 14 residues. The CDR3 is CASSLAQGRVEQFF. The CDR3 bases are TGTGCCAGCAGCCTGGCGCAGGGACGGGTAGAGCAGTTCTTC. The variable domain in full, completed from reference TRBV7-6 and TRBJ2-1, reads GAGVSQSPRYKVTKRGQDVALRCDPISGHVSLYWYRQALGQGPEFLTYFNYEAQQDKSGLPNDRFSAERPEGSISTLTIQRTEQRDSAMYRCASSLAQGRVEQFFGPGTRLTVL.

This clonotype was picked up a small number of times. The chain uses TRBV7-2 and TRBJ2-5; 9 nucleotides match TRBD2. The length of the CDR3 is 15 residues. V dropped 4 bases and J dropped 5; count of bases not matched to a gene: 8. Germline CDR1 is SGHTA and CDR2 is FQGNSA. The CDR3 DNA follows: TGTGCCAGCAGCTCCTTAGCGGGAGAATATGAGACCCAGTACTTC. It yields the protein CASSSLAGEYETQYF.

This clonotype showed up just a few times. The chain links TRBV7-9 to TRBJ2-5; 13 nucleotides agree with TRBD2. The germline V gene encodes CDR1 SEHNR and CDR2 FQNEAQ (reference sequence). This CDR3 comprises 16 residues. After removal of 5 bases from V and 4 bases from J, the junction contained 7 bases not matched to a gene. CDR3 in DNA: TGTGCCAGCAGCCGAACTAGCGGGAGGGCCGTAGAGACCCAGTACTTC. Its translation is CASSRTSGRAVETQYF.

This clonotype was found a few times. This chain connects TRBV6-5 to TRBJ2-5, with 8 bases identical to TRBD2. This CDR3 is 16 amino acids long. Trimming at V came to 4 bases and at J to 3 bases, leaving 10 bases not matched to a gene. Germline CDR1 is MNHEY and CDR2 is SVGAGI. The CDR3 region is CASSSLTSEREETQYF. The CDR3 DNA sequence: TGTGCCAGCAGTTCCCTGACTAGCGAACGGGAAGAGACCCAGTACTTC.

The rearrangement uses TRBV5-4 and TRBJ2-2; possibly TRBD2 for D (5 bases). The CDR3 loop spans 12 amino acids. Germline loops: CDR1 SGHNT, CDR2 YYREEE (reference sequence). Trimming cost V 9 bases and J 5 bases, with 11 bases left between them. CDR3 DNA: TGTGCCACCCTACGGGGTACCGGGGAGCTGTTTTTT. Protein product: CATLRGTGELFF.

This clonotype was detected only a few times. This chain uses TRBV30 with TRBJ2-7; 10 nucleotides agree with TRBD1. Trimming took 1 base from V and 1 from J; bases not matched to a gene: 4. The CDR3 is 15 residues long. Germline-derived CDR1 and CDR2 are GTSNPN and SVGIG (reference sequence). The CDR3 loop reads CAWSALDRGSYEQYF. For the CDR3, the DNA is TGTGCCTGGAGTGCCCTGGACAGGGGGTCCTACGAGCAGTACTTC.

The chain combines TRBV5-1 with TRBJ2-7; 7 bases are shared with TRBD1. Germline trimming cut 7 bases from V and 2 bases from J; bases unmatched to any gene: 9. There are 14 residues in the CDR3. Per the germline V gene, CDR1 is SGHRS and CDR2 is YFSETQ. The CDR3 nucleotides are TGCGCCAGCTCTTGGACGGGACAGACCTACGAGCAGTACTTC. Translation gives CASSWTGQTYEQYF.

V usage is TRBV5-6 and J usage is TRBJ2-2, with TRBD1 matching 11 bases. Germline trimming cut 4 bases from V and 5 bases from J; bases unmatched to any gene: 4. Germline lookup yields CDR1 SGHDT and CDR2 YYEEEE. This CDR3 contains 15 residues. The CDR3 DNA is TGTGCCAGCAGCGCAGGGACAGGGGGGACCGGGGAGCTGTTTTTT. Its translation is CASSAGTGGTGELFF.

In this sample, this clonotype turned up once. J is TRBJ2-1 and V is TRBV19; TRBD2 matches at 12 bases. Per the germline V gene, CDR1 is LNHDA and CDR2 is SQIVND (reference sequence). The CDR3 is 16 amino acids. J was trimmed by 6 bases and V by 2 bases; bases with no gene match: 5. CDR3 sequence reads: CASSILAGGPPNEQFF. The CDR3 DNA reads as TGTGCCAGTAGTATACTAGCGGGAGGGCCACCCAATGAGCAGTTCTTC.

This chain uses TRBV29-1 with TRBJ2-2; D is undetermined. CDR1 SQVTM and CDR2 ANQGSEA come from the germline V gene. This CDR3 region has 14 residues. The V gene lost 4 bases and the J gene lost 4 bases, with 13 bases spanning the gap. The CDR3: CSVAAAVPTGELFF. The CDR3 DNA follows: TGCAGCGTTGCTGCCGCTGTCCCCACCGGGGAGCTGTTTTTT.

The genes are TRBV5-6 and TRBJ2-7; D may be TRBD2 (6 bases). Trimming took off 1 base at V and 5 bases at J, with 10 bases between the two ends. CDR1 SGHDT and CDR2 YYEEEE come from the germline V gene. The CDR3 is made up of 13 amino acids. CDR3 residues: CASSLSGDHEQYF. CDR3 nucleotide sequence: TGTGCCAGCAGCTTGTCGGGGGATCACGAGCAGTACTTC. Using reference TRBV5-6 and TRBJ2-7 for the parts outside the CDR3, the full variable domain is DAGVTQSPTHLIKTRGQQVTLRCSPKSGHDTVSWYQQALGQGPQFIFQYYEEEERQRGNFPDRFSGHQFPNYSSELNVNALLLGDSALYLCASSLSGDHEQYFGPGTRLTVT.

Only a few counts were recorded for this clonotype. The chain combines TRBV27 with TRBJ1-2; D unresolved. In germline, CDR1 is MNHEY, CDR2 SMNVEV (reference sequence). V lost 4 bases and J 0 bases, leaving 6 bases between the germline ends. The CDR3 is 13 residues long. CDR3: CASSYSPNYGYTF. CDR3 sequence (DNA): TGTGCCAGCAGTTACAGTCCTAACTATGGCTACACCTTC.

The chain joins TRBV4-3 to TRBJ2-3, with a weak D call TRBD2 (5 bases). The V end was cut by 0 bases, the J end by 0 bases, with 10 bases between. Germline V gene sequence: CDR1 LGHNA, CDR2 YSLEER. The CDR3 is 16 residues long. CDR3 region: CASSQDEGESTDTQYF. As DNA, the CDR3 is TGCGCCAGCAGCCAAGATGAGGGAGAAAGCACAGATACGCAGTATTTT.

This clonotype was observed a handful of times. The gene calls are TRBV6-1 and TRBJ2-3; a possible D gene is TRBD2 (6 bases). This CDR3 region has 16 residues. CDR1 is MNHNS, CDR2 SASEGT, per germline. Trimming took off 3 bases at V and 4 bases at J, with 17 bases between the two ends. The CDR3 spells CASSDLASAIPDTQYF. CDR3 nucleotide sequence: TGTGCCAGCAGTGACCTAGCGTCAGCGATTCCAGATACGCAGTATTTT.

The V gene is TRBV27, the J gene TRBJ2-7, with 7 bases fitting TRBD2. This CDR3 contains 14 residues. J lost 4 bases, V lost 5 bases, and 8 bases had no gene match. Looked up from germline, CDR1 is MNHEY and CDR2 is SMNVEV (reference sequence). CDR3 residues: CASSPRTSGYEQYF. CDR3 coding DNA: TGTGCCAGCAGTCCCCGGACTAGTGGGTACGAGCAGTACTTC.

The J gene is TRBJ1-2, the V gene TRBV7-6; D is possibly TRBD1 (6 bases). V dropped 5 bases and J dropped 4 bases, with 20 bases sitting between them. CDR1 is SGHVS, CDR2 FNYEAQ, per germline. The CDR3 is 16 residues long. The CDR3 DNA reads as TGTGCCAGCAGCGGCGGCCCAGGGGCTTACGCCTATGGCTACACCTTC. This sequence encodes CASSGGPGAYAYGYTF.

This clonotype has only one observation. The CDR3 loop reads CASSEYFNPLAGGSLETQYF. For the CDR3, the DNA is TGTGCCAGCAGTGAATATTTCAACCCCTTGGCGGGAGGGTCATTGGAGACCCAGTACTTC. The V and J genes are TRBV25-1 and TRBJ2-5, with TRBD2 identical over 9 bases. The CDR3 spans 20 residues. The V gene end was trimmed by 0 bases and the J gene end by 5 bases; junction bases not matched to a gene: 19. From germline, CDR1 is MGHDK and CDR2 SYGVNS.

The rearrangement joins TRBV7-9 to TRBJ2-1; D remains ambiguous. The CDR3 length is 13 residues. The germline CDR1 and CDR2 sequences are SEHNR and FQNEAQ (reference sequence). The germline V and J ends were trimmed by 6 bases and 7 bases, with 13 bases remaining between them. CDR3: CASRGRNVNEQFF. CDR3 DNA: TGTGCCAGCAGGGGCAGGAACGTTAATGAGCAGTTCTTC.

This clonotype was seen more than once but under ten times. V and J are TRBV28 and TRBJ2-1, with D possibly matching TRBD1 (6 bases). V shed 2 bases and J shed 0 bases, with 20 bases lying between them. The CDR3 has 19 residues. CDR1 MDHEN and CDR2 SYDVKM come from the germline V gene. The CDR3 DNA reads TGTGCCAGCAGTTTAGGACAGCCGCTGTTTAGGAGCTCCTACAATGAGCAGTTCTTC. Protein sequence: CASSLGQPLFRSSYNEQFF.

The chain recombines TRBV12-3 or TRBV12-4 with TRBJ1-2, with a weak D call TRBD1 (6 bases). This CDR3 has 13 amino acids. V was cut by 6 bases and J by 8 bases, with 16 bases left in between. The chain's CDR3 is CASSPGQSQGYTF. For the CDR3, the DNA is TGTGCCAGCAGCCCGGGACAATCCCAGGGCTACACCTTC.

This clonotype has more than one count but fewer than ten. The chain links TRBV13 to TRBJ2-7; possibly TRBD1 for D (7 bases). The V gene lost 5 bases and the J gene lost 9 bases, with 11 bases spanning the gap. The length of the CDR3 is 11 residues. The germline V gene has CDR1 PRHDT and CDR2 FYEKMQ (reference sequence). CDR3 sequence reads: CASSAGQLQYF. The CDR3 bases are TGTGCCAGCAGCGCGGGACAGCTGCAGTACTTC.

Written as DNA, the CDR3 is TGCAGCATTCAAGATCCGACGAAGGGCACTGAAGCTTTCTTT. It translates to CSIQDPTKGTEAFF. This chain joins TRBV29-1 and TRBJ1-1; D is unclear. CDR3 length: 14 residues. Germline CDR1 and CDR2: SQVTM and ANQGSEA. Trimming cost V 8 bases and J 4 bases, with 20 bases left between them.